This entry lists 28 T cell receptor beta chains sequenced from one sample in a study of blood T cell repertoires in COVID-19. TCRdb keeps only in-frame clones here, not all; method: immunoSEQ multiplex PCR. Seen here are 200,000 to 250,000 clones, more than 75% observed once, and the top ten hold approximately 6.2%. Input material: peripheral blood. The origin of the receptors is a man between 60 and 70 years old who had recovered from COVID-19.

The chain is built from TRBV28 and TRBJ1-2; 7 bases align to TRBD1. This CDR3 has 13 residues. The J segment lost 4 bases and the V segment lost 6 bases, leaving 5 bases of the junction unmatched. Germline CDR1 MDHEN, CDR2 SYDVKM. The CDR3 loop reads CASRRTGAYGYTF. CDR3 DNA: TGTGCCAGCAGAAGGACAGGCGCCTATGGCTACACCTTC.

This chain links TRBV19 with TRBJ1-1, with 7 bases fitting TRBD1. V gave up 6 bases and J gave up 5 bases; unmatched junction bases: 18. The CDR3 is 17 residues long. The V gene's germline CDR1 is LNHDA and CDR2 SQIVND (reference sequence). The CDR3 sequence is CASSRKGGAGGLTEAFF. The CDR3 coding sequence is TGTGCCAGTAGCAGGAAAGGGGGCGCGGGAGGGTTGACTGAAGCTTTCTTT.

V is TRBV21-1 and J is TRBJ2-5; TRBD2, the table's D call, lacks a check against the DNA. TRBV21-1 is flagged as a pseudogene. The CDR3 length is 15 residues. This CDR3 is CASPSEASAKETQYF. CDR3 coding DNA: TGTGCCAGTCCTAGCGAGGCTAGCGCTAAAGAGACCCAGTACTTC.

This clone has a handful of counts. The chain employs TRBV7-9 and TRBJ2-3; D remains ambiguous. Germline V gene sequence: CDR1 SEHNR, CDR2 FQNEAQ (reference sequence). The CDR3 is 14 amino acids. Between the trimmed V and J ends, which lost 5 bases and 0 bases, there was a span of 9 bases. The CDR3 DNA reads TGTGCCAGCAGCCCCCTGTCTAGCACAGATACGCAGTATTTT. The encoded protein is CASSPLSSTDTQYF.

This chain connects TRBV18 to TRBJ1-5, with D tentatively TRBD1 (5 bases). This CDR3 is built from 20 residues. V was clipped by 1 base and J by 0 bases, with 22 bases between them. Germline-derived CDR1 and CDR2 are KGHSH and LQKENI. The CDR3 spells CASSPRRLPGILNSNQPQHF. DNA of the CDR3: TGTGCCAGCTCACCACGACGGTTACCAGGGATTTTGAATAGCAATCAGCCCCAGCATTTT.

As for this clone: Other DNA variants within this sample encode the same CDR3. The gene calls are TRBV19 and TRBJ1-5; D might be TRBD1 (6 bases). Between the trimmed V and J ends, which lost 3 bases and 6 bases, there was a span of 15 bases. The germline gives CDR1 LNHDA, CDR2 SQIVND (reference sequence). CDR3 length: 15 amino acids. CDR3 sequence: CASSIRGGLGQPQHF. The DNA for the CDR3 is TGTGCCAGTAGTATTCGGGGGGGGCTGGGTCAGCCCCAGCATTTT.

The rearrangement uses TRBV27 and TRBJ1-5, with 7 bases matching TRBD1. Germline CDR1 is MNHEY and CDR2 is SMNVEV (reference sequence). Trimming at V came to 3 bases and at J to 9 bases, leaving 5 bases not matched to a gene. This CDR3 spans 13 amino acids. CDR3 sequence: CASSFDRAGPQHF. The CDR3, as DNA: TGTGCCAGCAGTTTCGACAGGGCGGGGCCCCAGCATTTT.

The chain carries TRBV21-1 and TRBJ1-4; the DNA was not used to check the table's D call, TRBD1. TRBV21-1 is a known pseudogene. The CDR3 covers 11 residues. In DNA, the CDR3 is TGTGCCACCACAGGGAATGAAAAACTGTTTTTT. Amino acid sequence: CATTGNEKLFF.

This chain links TRBV9 with TRBJ2-2, with 8 bases lining up with TRBD2. Trimming took 4 bases from V and 7 from J; bases not matched to a gene: 6. CDR1 and CDR2 from the germline V gene are SGDLS and YYNGEE. The CDR3 spans 14 residues. The CDR3 DNA sequence: TGTGCCAGCAGCCCGGCCGCGGGAGGCGGGGAGCTGTTTTTT. This translates into CASSPAAGGGELFF.

This clone was seen once. The DNA for the CDR3 is TGTGCCAGCAGACCCGGGACTAGCGGGAGTGATACGCAGTATTTT. Translated, it gives CASRPGTSGSDTQYF. The V and J genes are TRBV28 and TRBJ2-3; 14 bases are shared with TRBD2. Per the germline V gene, CDR1 is MDHEN and CDR2 is SYDVKM. The CDR3 spans 15 residues. V was pared by 6 bases and J by 6 bases, with 5 bases of the junction left unmatched.

This chain joins TRBV5-6 and TRBJ2-7; D gene unclear. CDR1 SGHDT and CDR2 YYEEEE come from the germline V gene. The CDR3 consists of 12 residues. V shed 1 base and J shed 3 bases, with 5 bases lying between them. CDR3 residues: CASSLYNYEQYF. In DNA form, the CDR3 reads TGTGCCAGCAGCTTGTACAACTACGAGCAGTACTTC. Variable domain in full (rest from reference TRBV5-6 and TRBJ2-7): DAGVTQSPTHLIKTRGQQVTLRCSPKSGHDTVSWYQQALGQGPQFIFQYYEEEERQRGNFPDRFSGHQFPNYSSELNVNALLLGDSALYLCASSLYNYEQYFGPGTRLTVT.

The chain carries TRBV18 and TRBJ2-7; D not certain. V shed 7 bases and J shed 3 bases, with 13 bases lying between them. This CDR3 is 13 amino acids long. Per germline, CDR1 KGHSH and CDR2 LQKENI. CDR3 residues: CASLTGNGYEQYF. The CDR3 DNA reads as TGTGCCAGCTTGACTGGCAACGGCTACGAGCAGTACTTC.

V and J are TRBV12-3 or TRBV12-4 and TRBJ2-1, with TRBD1 identical over 7 bases. Unmatched junction bases numbered 8, after V lost 10 bases and J lost 5 bases. The CDR3 spans 13 residues. DNA for the CDR3: TGTGCCACGATACAGGGGTCCCACAATGAGCAGTTCTTC. Amino acid sequence: CATIQGSHNEQFF.

The chain employs TRBV7-9 and TRBJ1-1; TRBD1 agrees at 8 bases. The CDR3 has 14 amino acids. V dropped 2 bases and J dropped 4; count of bases not matched to a gene: 3. Germline CDR1 and CDR2: SEHNR and FQNEAQ (reference sequence). The DNA of the CDR3 is TGTGCCAGCAGCTTACAGGGGGCAGGCACTGAAGCTTTCTTT. It specifies CASSLQGAGTEAFF.

V and J are TRBV5-1 and TRBJ2-3; 8 bases agree with TRBD2. The CDR3 extends over 16 amino acids. In germline, CDR1 is SGHRS, CDR2 YFSETQ. V shed 2 bases and J 1 base; nucleotides not matched to a gene: 6. For the CDR3, the DNA is TGCGCCAGCAGCTTAGATCCAGCGGGGGGCACAGATACGCAGTATTTT. It translates to CASSLDPAGGTDTQYF.

J is TRBJ2-1 and V is TRBV9, with a weak D call TRBD2 (6 bases). Germline V CDR1 and CDR2: SGDLS, YYNGEE. The CDR3 loop spans 12 amino acids. Trimming shortened V by 4 bases and J by 15 bases, and 17 bases separated the two germline ends. In nucleotides, the CDR3 is TGTGCCAGCAGCCATGCGGGGCCTCTTCGGTTCTTC. Translation gives CASSHAGPLRFF. Full variable domain (rest looked up from reference TRBV9 and TRBJ2-1): DSGVTQTPKHLITATGQRVTLRCSPRSGDLSVYWYQQSLDQGLQFLIQYYNGEERAKGNILERFSAQQFPDLHSELNLSSLELGDSALYFCASSHAGPLRFFGPGTRLTVL.

The chain recombines TRBV29-1 with TRBJ1-3; D may be TRBD1 (5 bases). V was clipped by 4 bases and J by 0 bases, with 22 bases between them. Looked up from germline, CDR1 is SQVTM and CDR2 is ANQGSEA. This CDR3 is 18 amino acids long. In nucleotides, the CDR3 is TGCAGCGTTGTTTTTATAGGGCAGGGCCTTTTCTCTGGAAACACCATATATTTT. It translates to CSVVFIGQGLFSGNTIYF.

This chain links TRBV5-1 with TRBJ2-5, with unresolved D. The CDR3 totals 13 residues. CDR1 and CDR2 from the germline V gene are SGHRS and YFSETQ. The V and J ends lost 0 bases and 14 bases respectively, with 17 bases between them. For the CDR3, the DNA is TGCGCCAGCAGCTTGGACTACCCCGAGACCCCTTACTTC. Its protein is CASSLDYPETPYF.

V usage is TRBV7-2 and J usage is TRBJ2-7; 7 bases are shared with TRBD2. CDR1 and CDR2 (germline): SGHTA, FQGNSA. V lost 7 bases, J lost 0 bases, and 6 bases stayed unmatched. This CDR3 is built from 14 residues. CDR3 sequence: CASTLGGSSYEQYF. The CDR3 bases are TGTGCCAGCACCCTGGGGGGGTCCTCCTACGAGCAGTACTTC.

The V call is TRBV9, the J call TRBJ2-1; possible D gene TRBD2, 6 bases. The CDR3 spans 15 residues. Trimming shortened V by 2 bases and J by 2 bases, and 11 bases separated the two germline ends. Germline V CDR1 and CDR2: SGDLS, YYNGEE. The CDR3 loop is CASSVEGLAYNEQFF. In nucleotides, the CDR3 is TGTGCCAGCAGCGTCGAGGGACTTGCCTACAATGAGCAGTTCTTC.

The chain recombines TRBV5-1 with TRBJ1-2, with D tentatively TRBD1 (5 bases). The V end was cut by 0 bases, the J end by 0 bases, with 15 bases between. Germline CDR1 reads SGHRS; CDR2 reads YFSETQ. CDR3 length equals 17 residues. The CDR3 here is CASSLEPREETNYGYTF. For the CDR3, the DNA is TGCGCCAGCAGCTTGGAACCCAGGGAAGAAACTAACTATGGCTACACCTTC.

This clone was found once. The V gene is TRBV10-3, the J gene TRBJ1-1; D may be TRBD1 (5 bases). Germline V gene data show CDR1 as ENHRY and CDR2 as SYGVKD. The CDR3 is 13 residues long. V lost 10 bases, J lost 2 bases, and 14 bases lay in between. The chain's CDR3 is CATQNTGNTEAFF. The CDR3 DNA follows: TGTGCCACGCAAAACACAGGAAACACTGAAGCTTTCTTT.

The chain has TRBV28 and TRBJ2-5, with a possible D match to TRBD2 (6 bases). Germline V gene data show CDR1 as MDHEN and CDR2 as SYDVKM. Trimming took 7 bases from V and 5 from J, leaving 11 bases between them. CDR3 length: 12 amino acids. CDR3 DNA: TGTGCCAGCAAGGAGGGGCGGGAGACCCAGTACTTC. Residues: CASKEGRETQYF.

The rearrangement links TRBV5-5 to TRBJ2-1; D perhaps matches TRBD2 (6 bases). Germline CDR1 SGHKS, CDR2 YYEKEE (reference sequence). V gave up 5 bases and J gave up 3 bases, with 21 bases separating them. The CDR3 spans 17 residues. For the CDR3, the DNA is TGTGCCAGCAGACCCTTAGCAACGGGAGCGTACTACAATGAGCAGTTCTTC. As protein: CASRPLATGAYYNEQFF.

The chain recombines TRBV11-3 with TRBJ2-1; TRBD2 is a possible D gene (5 bases). The CDR3 is 14 residues long. Trimming removed 0 bases from V and 8 bases from J, with 11 bases in between. Germline values: CDR1 SGHNT, CDR2 YENEEA. The CDR3 region is CASSLENSGDEQFF. DNA for the CDR3: TGTGCCAGCAGCTTAGAGAATTCCGGGGATGAGCAGTTCTTC.

Note on this clone: Since no conserved phenylalanine or tryptophan closes the CDR3, a read error is the likely cause. The limits of the CDR3 on the DNA are not certain, so only TCRdb's listed CDR3 is given. This chain uses TRBV4-1 with TRBJ2-7; the table's D gene call, TRBD2, was not cross checked with the DNA. Termini included, the CDR3 measures 9 amino acids. From germline, CDR1 is MGHRA and CDR2 YSYEKL. This CDR3 is CASSQVSGI.

The rearrangement joins TRBV5-1 to TRBJ1-6, with D tentatively TRBD1 (5 bases). The CDR3 loop spans 14 amino acids. V was trimmed by 4 bases and J by 7 bases, leaving 12 bases between them. CDR1 is SGHRS, CDR2 YFSETQ, per germline. The CDR3 spells CASSLQTDNSPLHF. In DNA, the CDR3 is TGCGCCAGCAGCCTCCAGACAGACAATTCACCCCTCCACTTT.

This clone has ten or more counts. The chain couples TRBV12-5 to TRBJ1-5, with 9 bases lining up with TRBD1. Germline CDR1 and CDR2: LGHNT and FRNRAP. The CDR3 is 18 amino acids. The junction had 9 bases not matched to a gene; V was cut back by 3 bases and J by 0 bases. The CDR3 DNA is TGTGCTAGTGGTTTTGGACAGGGGAATTACTATAGCAATCAGCCCCAGCATTTT. Its protein is CASGFGQGNYYSNQPQHF.